A single sample gave rise to the 23 T cell receptor beta chains below, sequenced in a study of T cell repertoires in aging, cancer and after chemotherapy. TCR beta rearrangements were amplified from peripheral blood genomic DNA. A mixed TRB-A/B primer pool amplified rearranged TRB by multiplex touch-down PCR. One entry per CDR3 protein, called by TCRdb with MiXCR from the multiplex PCR reads. Found here are about 8,700 distinct CDR3 sequences, about 30% of them singletons; the top ten hold approximately 3%. Material for sequencing was blood. The receptors derive from a human donor in good health.

The chain is built from TRBV27 and TRBJ2-7; D remains unclear. Germline V gives CDR1 MNHEY, CDR2 SMNVEV (reference sequence). The CDR3 contains 13 residues. V dropped 7 bases and J dropped 3 bases, with 13 bases sitting between them. CDR3 sequence (DNA): TGTGCCAGCACCCGCGATCCTGGCTACGAGCAGTACTTC. Translating it yields CASTRDPGYEQYF.

The rearrangement uses TRBV20-1 and TRBJ1-5, with 7 bases lining up with TRBD1. The CDR3 loop spans 13 amino acids. Trimming at V came to 5 bases and at J to 7 bases, leaving 8 bases not matched to a gene. Germline CDR1 DFQATT, CDR2 SNEGSKA (reference sequence). The CDR3 protein is CSAFTGAGQPQHF. The CDR3 nucleotides are TGCAGTGCTTTTACAGGGGCAGGACAGCCCCAGCATTTT.

The CDR3 nucleotides are TGCGCCAGCAGCCAAGATAATGCCAGGGGAAGGAATCAGCCCCAGCATTTT. This codes for CASSQDNARGRNQPQHF. This chain connects TRBV4-1 to TRBJ1-5; TRBD1 might be the D (6 bases). V lost 0 bases to trimming and J lost 4 bases, with 16 bases between them. The germline V gene has CDR1 MGHRA and CDR2 YSYEKL. The CDR3 loop spans 17 amino acids.

The table lists this clonotype with a few counts. The chain combines TRBV12-3 or TRBV12-4 with TRBJ2-7, with TRBD1 matching 7 bases. The CDR3 is 13 amino acids. Trimming cost V 3 bases and J 6 bases; bases outside gene matches: 5. The CDR3 DNA sequence: TGTGCCAGCAGTTTGGGACAGCCCCCCGAGCAGTACTTC. This gives the protein CASSLGQPPEQYF.

The chain recombines TRBV6-5 with TRBJ1-6; possibly TRBD1 for D (6 bases). With 6 bases removed from V and 5 bases from J, the gap between germline ends came to 17 bases. Germline lookup yields CDR1 MNHEY and CDR2 SVGAGI. The CDR3 covers 16 residues. The CDR3 is CASSLLFRGNNSPLHF. The CDR3 DNA reads as TGTGCCAGCAGCCTACTATTCAGGGGAAATAATTCACCCCTCCACTTT.

The chain is built from TRBV6-1 and TRBJ1-4; D perhaps matches TRBD1 (5 bases). From germline, CDR1 is MNHNS and CDR2 SASEGT. Trimming stripped 5 bases from V and 6 bases from J, with 10 bases between. The CDR3 has 13 amino acids. CDR3 nucleotide sequence: TGTGCCAGCAGTCGCCCGGGGGATGAAAAACTGTTTTTT. This codes for CASSRPGDEKLFF.

This chain links TRBV19 with TRBJ2-3; TRBD1 agrees at 9 bases. Germline assignment: CDR1 LNHDA and CDR2 SQIVND (reference sequence). This CDR3 has 15 amino acids. V shed 3 bases, J shed 7 bases, and the junction held 8 bases outside the gene matches. For the CDR3, the DNA is TGTGCCAGTAGTATGGGCGGACAGGGGATAAATACGCAGTATTTT. Its translation is CASSMGGQGINTQYF.

Concerning this clonotype: This CDR3 fails to terminate in the conserved phenylalanine or tryptophan, so it likely reflects a read error. This chain uses TRBV5-6 with TRBJ2-7; D gene unclear. The V end lost 3 bases, the J end lost 0 bases, and 13 bases lay between the germline ends. The CDR3 is 15 amino acids. The germline V gene encodes CDR1 SGHDT and CDR2 YYEEEE. CDR3 nucleotide sequence: TGTGCCAGCAGCTCCTTGACGGCTAGCTCCTACGAGCAGTACTTG. This sequence encodes CASSSLTASSYEQYL.

The chain joins TRBV6-1 to TRBJ2-7; D remains ambiguous. The germline V and J ends were trimmed by 8 bases and 3 bases, with 17 bases remaining between them. CDR3 size: 14 residues. Germline CDR1 MNHNS, CDR2 SASEGT. This CDR3 is CASGLWGINYEQYF. The DNA of the CDR3 is TGTGCCAGCGGCCTATGGGGAATTAACTACGAGCAGTACTTC.

This clonotype was seen only once. DNA for the CDR3: TGTGCCAGTAGTCCAAGGAGGGGGGCGACAGATACGCAGTATTTT. Translation gives CASSPRRGATDTQYF. The chain has TRBV19 and TRBJ2-3; D may correspond to TRBD1 or TRBD2 (6 bases each). The CDR3 is 15 amino acids. Trimming left V 5 bases short and J 3 bases short, with 15 bases between. Germline CDR1 is LNHDA and CDR2 is SQIVND (reference sequence).

This clonotype has just one count. The rearrangement links TRBV28 to TRBJ1-4, with D unclear. The germline gives CDR1 MDHEN, CDR2 SYDVKM. The CDR3 is 14 residues long. Trimming shortened V by 7 bases and J by 5 bases, and 14 bases separated the two germline ends. The CDR3 sequence is CASTTWDSNEKLFF. In DNA form, the CDR3 reads TGTGCCAGCACCACCTGGGATTCAAATGAAAAACTGTTTTTT.

The chain employs TRBV7-9 and TRBJ2-5; 9 nucleotides agree with TRBD1. After removal of 1 base from V and 5 bases from J, the junction contained 5 bases not matched to a gene. The CDR3 totals 15 residues. Germline lookup yields CDR1 SEHNR and CDR2 FQNEAQ (reference sequence). The CDR3 spells CASSLGGQGTETQYF. CDR3 nucleotide sequence: TGTGCCAGCAGCTTAGGGGGACAGGGTACGGAGACCCAGTACTTC.

The rearrangement links TRBV27 to TRBJ2-7, with 9 positions matching TRBD1. Germline V gene data show CDR1 as MNHEY and CDR2 as SMNVEV (reference sequence). Trimming removed 2 bases from V and 0 bases from J; junction bases left unmatched: 2. CDR3 length equals 15 residues. Here the CDR3 reads CASSLGTGPSYEQYF. Here the CDR3 DNA reads TGTGCCAGCAGTTTAGGGACAGGGCCCTCCTACGAGCAGTACTTC.

This clonotype was seen only a few times. V usage is TRBV20-1 and J usage is TRBJ2-7; 13 nucleotides line up with TRBD2. The CDR3 has 14 residues. The V gene end was trimmed by 6 bases and the J gene end by 4 bases; junction bases not matched to a gene: 6. From germline, CDR1 is DFQATT and CDR2 SNEGSKA (reference sequence). CDR3 region: CSATGTSGVYEQYF. The CDR3 DNA reads as TGCAGTGCAACCGGGACTAGCGGGGTATACGAGCAGTACTTC.

This clonotype has more than one count but fewer than ten. CDR3 nucleotide sequence: TGTGCCACCAGCAGAACACCCACCCTGGGGGAAGAGACCCAGTACTTC. Protein sequence: CATSRTPTLGEETQYF. The chain employs TRBV15 and TRBJ2-5; D is tentatively TRBD1 or TRBD2 (5 bases each). CDR1 is LNHNV, CDR2 YYDKDF, per germline (reference sequence). The germline V and J ends were trimmed by 2 bases and 3 bases, with 16 bases remaining between them. The CDR3 has 16 residues. Variable domain in full (rest from reference TRBV15 and TRBJ2-5): DAMVIQNPRYQVTQFGKPVTLSCSQTLNHNVMYWYQQKSSQAPKLLFHYYDKDFNNEADTPDNFQSRRPNTSFCFLDIRSPGLGDTAMYLCATSRTPTLGEETQYFGPGTRLLVL.

This rearrangement joins TRBV28 to TRBJ2-1; unclear D gene. The germline CDR1 and CDR2 sequences are MDHEN and SYDVKM. With 2 bases removed from V and 2 bases from J, the gap between germline ends came to 7 bases. The CDR3 sequence is 14 residues long. The CDR3 coding sequence is TGTGCCAGCAGTTTAGTCGACACCTACAATGAGCAGTTCTTC. Amino acid sequence: CASSLVDTYNEQFF.

A word on this clonotype: A junction boundary mismatches the germline segment, possibly from a read error. This chain joins TRBV20-1 and TRBJ2-1, with 7 bases lining up with TRBD2. The CDR3 covers 15 residues. The germline V gene encodes CDR1 DFQATT and CDR2 SNEGSKA (reference sequence). The CDR3 spells CSARDLAGVRGEKFF. For the CDR3, the DNA is TGCAGTGCTAGAGATCTGGCGGGGGTACGAGGTGAGAAGTTCTTC.

This clonotype was seen more than once but under ten times. The chain combines TRBV30 with TRBJ2-3, with 11 bases fitting TRBD2. CDR1 is GTSNPN and CDR2 is SVGIG in the germline V gene (reference sequence). The CDR3 has 18 amino acids. With 4 bases clipped from V and 0 bases from J, the junction kept 12 bases outside the gene matches. The CDR3, as DNA: TGTGCCTGGAACCGAAGGGCTAGCGGGAGGTCTAGCACAGATACGCAGTATTTT. It translates to CAWNRRASGRSSTDTQYF.

Comments on this clonotype: Mismatch with germline at one junction end may stem from a read error. The chain's CDR3 is CASTGETRTF. In DNA, the CDR3 is TGTGCTAGCACAGGGGAGACCAGGACCTTT. The V gene is TRBV7-2, the J gene TRBJ1-6, with TRBD1 matching over 7 bases. The CDR3 has 10 amino acids. Germline V gene data show CDR1 as SGHTA and CDR2 as FQGNSA.

V is TRBV20-1 and J is TRBJ2-7, with a tentative D call TRBD1 (6 bases). CDR3 size: 14 residues. Germline V gives CDR1 DFQATT, CDR2 SNEGSKA (reference sequence). The V and J ends lost 6 bases and 2 bases respectively, with 17 bases between them. The CDR3, as DNA: TGCAGTGCCAGGCCTCGTGGGGGCCCCTACGAGCAGTACTTC. Translating it yields CSARPRGGPYEQYF.

V and J are TRBV5-5 and TRBJ2-1; 10 nucleotides line up with TRBD2. Trimming at V came to 5 bases and at J to 6 bases, leaving 8 bases not matched to a gene. Germline V CDR1 and CDR2: SGHKS, YYEKEE (reference sequence). CDR3 length: 15 residues. The CDR3 is CASSSEGLAANEQFF. The CDR3 DNA sequence: TGTGCCAGCAGTTCGGAAGGACTAGCGGCCAATGAGCAGTTCTTC.

This rearrangement joins TRBV4-2 to TRBJ1-4, with TRBD1 as a possible D gene (5 bases). V was trimmed by 4 bases and J by 0 bases, leaving 12 bases between them. Germline loops: CDR1 LGHNA, CDR2 YNFKEQ. This CDR3 spans 16 amino acids. CDR3 bases: TGTGCCAGCAGCCTCGGCCAGGGATCAACTAATGAAAAACTGTTTTTT. Protein sequence: CASSLGQGSTNEKLFF.

Regarding this clonotype: One junction end disagrees with the germline gene, perhaps due to a read error. The chain is built from TRBV5-6 and TRBJ2-7; weak D call: TRBD2 (6 bases). Per germline, CDR1 SGHDT and CDR2 YYEEEE. This CDR3 spans 12 amino acids. CDR3: CASSLSAGLQDF. The CDR3 DNA sequence: TGTGCCAGCAGCTTATCGGCGGGGCTCCAAGACTTC.